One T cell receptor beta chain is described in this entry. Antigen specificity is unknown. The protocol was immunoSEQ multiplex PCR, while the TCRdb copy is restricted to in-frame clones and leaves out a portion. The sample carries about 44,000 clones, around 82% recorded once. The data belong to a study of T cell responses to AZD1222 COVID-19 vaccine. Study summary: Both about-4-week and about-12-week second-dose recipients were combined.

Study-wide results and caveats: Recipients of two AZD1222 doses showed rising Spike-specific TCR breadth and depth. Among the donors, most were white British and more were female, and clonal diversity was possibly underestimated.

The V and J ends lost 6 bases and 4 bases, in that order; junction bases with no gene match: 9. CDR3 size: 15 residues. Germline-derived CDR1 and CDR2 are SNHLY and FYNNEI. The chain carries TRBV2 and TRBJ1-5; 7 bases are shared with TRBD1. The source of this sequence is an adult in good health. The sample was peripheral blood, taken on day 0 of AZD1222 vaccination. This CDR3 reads CASSIIGQANQPQHF. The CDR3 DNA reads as TGTGCCAGCAGCATAATAGGACAGGCAAATCAGCCCCAGCATTTT.